Listed below are T cell receptor beta chains from one sample, sequenced in a study of blood T cell repertoires in COVID-19. This table comes from immunoSEQ multiplex PCR, and its TCRdb copy is limited to in-frame clones, with some not included. Among about 160,000 clones listed, 70% to 90% were seen once. What was sequenced was peripheral blood. These receptors came from a man aged 40-49 years with acute or convalescent COVID-19. Each CDR3 is given with its conserved first and last residue. A D gene is named only where the DNA matches it firmly. The size field is filled for only some rows; it gives once, few, many or a size class.

cdr3_nt | cdr3_aa | d_call | j_call | clone_size | v_call | cdr3_length
TGTGCCAGCAGCCACAGGGGTTCCTACGAGCAGTACTTC | CASSHRGSYEQYF | TRBD1 | TRBJ2-7 | once | TRBV13 | 13
TGTGCCGTGGGGACTTCAGATACGCAGTATTTT | CAVGTSDTQYF | NA | TRBJ2-3 | NA | TRBV19 | 11
TGCGCCAGCAGCTCGCAGCCCCGGAGCTCCTACAATGAGCAGTTCTTC | CASSSQPRSSYNEQFF | NA | TRBJ2-1 | NA | TRBV5-1 | 16
TGTGCCTGGACAGGGGGAAATTCACCCCTCCACTTT | CAWTGGNSPLHF | TRBD1 | TRBJ1-6 | NA | TRBV30 | 12
TGTGCCAGCAGCCTCGACAGGTTAGCTAACTATGGCTACACCTTC | CASSLDRLANYGYTF | NA | TRBJ1-2 | NA | TRBV11-2 | 15
TGTGCCAGCTCCGTAGACAGGGGGTATGACGAGCAGTACTTC | CASSVDRGYDEQYF | TRBD1 | TRBJ2-7 | NA | TRBV18 | 14
TGTGCCAGCAGTCTCTCGGACAGGGGAAGCTCACCCCTCCACTTT | CASSLSDRGSSPLHF | TRBD1 | TRBJ1-6 | NA | TRBV2 | 15
TGTGCCACCCGGGACAGTTACTCTGGAAACACCATATATTTT | CATRDSYSGNTIYF | TRBD1 | TRBJ1-3 | NA | TRBV6-5 | 14
TGTGCCAGCAGGGTGGGACAGATGAATTCACCCCTCCACTTT | CASRVGQMNSPLHF | TRBD1 | TRBJ1-6 | once | TRBV2 | 14
TGTGCCAGCACCAAAAGCGGGGGTGGACATGAAAAACTGTTTTTT | CASTKSGGGHEKLFF | NA | TRBJ1-4 | few | TRBV2 | 15
TGCGCCAGCAGCCAAGATTTCGGTCAGCCCCAGCATTTT | CASSQDFGQPQHF | NA | TRBJ1-5 | once | TRBV4-3 | 13
TGTGCCAGCAGCTTAGGGCTAGCGGGGGGCCAAGAGACCCAGTACTTC | CASSLGLAGGQETQYF | TRBD2 | TRBJ2-5 | NA | TRBV7-2 | 16
TGTGCCAGCAGCGCCGGATGGGGCAACAGGGGGCAGGAAGAGACCCAGTACTTC | CASSAGWGNRGQEETQYF | TRBD1 | TRBJ2-5 | NA | TRBV9 | 18
TGTGCCAGCAGTATCGGGAGCCAGGGCAATCAGCCCCAGCATTTT | CASSIGSQGNQPQHF | NA | TRBJ1-5 | NA | TRBV28 | 15
TGTGCCAGCAGCTTGGGGGACTACCTCACAGATACGCAGTATTTT | CASSLGDYLTDTQYF | TRBD2 | TRBJ2-3 | NA | TRBV11-2 | 15
TGTGCCAGCAGCCAAGATGGCGGGGGTCGGGGGCGCACTGAAGCTTTCTTT | CASSQDGGGRGRTEAFF | NA | TRBJ1-1 | NA | TRBV3-1/TRBV3-2 | 17
TGCAGCGTCCGGGGGGTCCCCGGAGCTTTCTTT | CSVRGVPGAFF | NA | TRBJ1-1 | NA | TRBV29-1 | 11
TGCGCCAGCTCCGAGGGGACACCAATTCTGAACACTGAAGCTTTCTTT | CASSEGTPILNTEAFF | NA | TRBJ1-1 | NA | TRBV5-1 | 16
TGTGCCAGCAGATACGGTCAGGGGGCAGTCACTGAAGCTTTCTTT | CASRYGQGAVTEAFF | TRBD1 | TRBJ1-1 | NA | TRBV2 | 15
TGCAGTGCTCAGGAGGACACTGAAGCTTTCTTT | CSAQEDTEAFF | NA | TRBJ1-1 | NA | TRBV20-1 | 11
TGTGCCAGCAGCTTGCAGTTCTCTGAAGCTTTCTTT | CASSLQFSEAFF | NA | TRBJ1-1 | NA | TRBV5-5 | 12
TGTGCCAGCAGCGTAGGGGGCCGGGGGGCTGAAGCTTTCTTT | CASSVGGRGAEAFF | NA | TRBJ1-1 | NA | TRBV9 | 14
TGTGCCAGCAGTTGGGACAGTCCGAATGCGAATTCACCCCTCCACTTT | CASSWDSPNANSPLHF | TRBD1 | TRBJ1-6 | many | TRBV2 | 16
TGTGCCTGGAGACGGGACAGGGCAAACTATGGCTACACCTTC | CAWRRDRANYGYTF | TRBD1 | TRBJ1-2 | NA | TRBV30 | 14
TGTGCCAGCAGCCCAGGACAGGGGCCATCCTATGGCTACACCTTC | CASSPGQGPSYGYTF | TRBD1 | TRBJ1-2 | NA | TRBV3-1/TRBV3-2 | 15
TGTGCCAGCAGCCTCGGACTAGCCCAAGAGACCCAGTACTTC | CASSLGLAQETQYF | TRBD2 | TRBJ2-5 | once | TRBV3-1/TRBV3-2 | 14
TGTGCCTGGAGCAGGGGGACAGGGTACGGCTACACCTTC | CAWSRGTGYGYTF | TRBD1 | TRBJ1-2 | few | TRBV30 | 13
TGCAGCGTTGAGGACAGGGTGGGCACTGAAGCTTTCTTT | CSVEDRVGTEAFF | TRBD1 | TRBJ1-1 | NA | TRBV29-1 | 13
TGTGCCAGCAGTTTATTGGCGGTTGAAGCTTTCTTT | CASSLLAVEAFF | NA | TRBJ1-1 | NA | TRBV28 | 12
TGTGCCAGCACCCAAACAGGGGTCCAGCATTTT | CASTQTGVQHF | TRBD1 | TRBJ1-5 | NA | TRBV12-3/TRBV12-4 | 11
TGTGCCAGCAGACAGGGGGTGAATCCTGAAGCTTTCTTT | CASRQGVNPEAFF | TRBD1 | TRBJ1-1 | NA | TRBV12-3/TRBV12-4 | 13